The 22 T cell receptor beta chains below come from one sample, sequenced in a study of glioma-infiltrating T cells after dendritic cell vaccination (dated by TCRdb to about 2016). This sample's time point label indicates: after dendritic cell vaccination, including at tumor progression/relapse. Libraries came from the immunoSEQ multiplex PCR assay. TCRdb provides this immuneACCESS table in a form limited to in-frame rearrangements. Some clones are lacking; in checked studies, under half of them reflect an unresolved V gene, and why the rest are absent is not known. The sample records tens of thousands of clones, 70% to 90% of which are singletons. The ten largest clones take up around 5% of the sample. Source: blood, taken after dendritic cell vaccination. Every receptor here comes from a human donor with glioblastoma.

The V gene is TRBV7-9, the J gene TRBJ1-4, with 7 bases fitting TRBD1. There are 14 residues in the CDR3. V dropped 5 bases and J dropped 6; count of bases not matched to a gene: 6. Germline V gives CDR1 SEHNR, CDR2 FQNEAQ (reference sequence). This CDR3 is CASSQQGPHEKLFF. CDR3 DNA sequence: TGTGCCAGCAGCCAACAGGGGCCTCATGAAAAACTGTTTTTT. Filled out from reference TRBV7-9 and TRBJ1-4, the complete variable domain reads DTGVSQNPRHKITKRGQNVTFRCDPISEHNRLYWYRQTLGQGPEFLTYFQNEAQLEKSRLLSDRFSAERPKGSFSTLEIQRTEQGDSAMYLCASSQQGPHEKLFFGSGTQLSVL.

The V and J genes are TRBV28 and TRBJ2-7; D might be TRBD2 (5 bases). Germline-derived CDR1 and CDR2 are MDHEN and SYDVKM. V was shortened by 6 bases and J by 2 bases, with 14 bases between the two germline ends. This CDR3 region has 14 residues. The CDR3 nucleotides are TGTGCCAGCAGCGCCCTTACGGGAACCTACGAGCAGTACTTC. It is translated as CASSALTGTYEQYF. Using reference TRBV28 and TRBJ2-7 for the parts outside the CDR3, the full variable domain is DVKVTQSSRYLVKRTGEKVFLECVQDMDHENMFWYRQDPGLGLRLIYFSYDVKMKEKGDIPEGYSVSREKKERFSLILESASTNQTSMYLCASSALTGTYEQYFGPGTRLTVT.

This chain links TRBV7-9 with TRBJ2-5, with 8 bases matching TRBD2. The CDR3 spans 15 residues. The V and J ends lost 2 bases and 5 bases, in that order; junction bases with no gene match: 7. Germline CDR1 is SEHNR and CDR2 is FQNEAQ (reference sequence). The CDR3 sequence: CASSLSGGRGETQYF. The CDR3, as DNA: TGTGCCAGCAGCTTATCGGGGGGGCGAGGGGAGACCCAGTACTTC. Full variable domain (rest looked up from reference TRBV7-9 and TRBJ2-5): DTGVSQNPRHKITKRGQNVTFRCDPISEHNRLYWYRQTLGQGPEFLTYFQNEAQLEKSRLLSDRFSAERPKGSFSTLEIQRTEQGDSAMYLCASSLSGGRGETQYFGPGTRLLVL.

V usage is TRBV6-5 and J usage is TRBJ2-1; 8 positions match TRBD2. The CDR3 extends over 15 amino acids. Germline V lookup: CDR1 MNHEY, CDR2 SVGAGI. V was clipped by 6 bases and J by 4 bases; unmatched bases: 8. CDR3 coding DNA: TGTGCCAGCAGGTTTAGCGGGGCAAATTACAATGAGCAGTTCTTC. Protein: CASRFSGANYNEQFF.

The chain links TRBV7-2 to TRBJ2-1; 10 nucleotides agree with TRBD2. Unmatched junction bases numbered 6, after V lost 1 base and J lost 3 bases. This CDR3 has 17 amino acids. CDR1 and CDR2 from the germline V gene are SGHTA and FQGNSA. The CDR3 bases are TGTGCCAGCAGCTTAGGTTCTAGCGGGAGTTACTACAATGAGCAGTTCTTC. Its translation is CASSLGSSGSYYNEQFF.

This clone appeared a single time. The rearrangement uses TRBV2 and TRBJ1-2; D unclear. Trimming pared 4 bases from V and 11 bases from J, leaving 11 bases between. This CDR3 comprises 11 residues. Germline CDR1 and CDR2: SNHLY and FYNNEI. The CDR3 bases are TGTGCCAGCAGTGTCAAAGAGAGGTACACCTTC. Translation: CASSVKERYTF.

V is TRBV4-2 and J is TRBJ1-4; 8 positions agree with TRBD1. The J segment lost 6 bases and the V segment lost 2 bases, leaving 5 bases of the junction unmatched. From germline, CDR1 is LGHNA and CDR2 YNFKEQ. The CDR3 spans 15 residues. CDR3 loop: CASSQTGTGHEKLFF. CDR3 nucleotide sequence: TGTGCCAGCAGCCAAACCGGGACAGGACATGAAAAACTGTTTTTT.

The chain is built from TRBV30 and TRBJ1-2, with TRBD1 identical over 8 bases. CDR3 size: 12 residues. V shed 6 bases and J 7 bases; nucleotides not matched to a gene: 7. The germline V gene encodes CDR1 GTSNPN and CDR2 SVGIG (reference sequence). CDR3: CACPGQGFGYTF. As DNA, the CDR3 is TGTGCCTGCCCTGGACAGGGCTTTGGCTACACCTTC.

The chain employs TRBV9 and TRBJ1-1; D is perhaps TRBD1 (6 bases). Germline V gene lookup returns CDR1 SGDLS and CDR2 YYNGEE. Between the trimmed V and J ends, which lost 2 bases and 8 bases, there was a span of 19 bases. CDR3 length equals 15 residues. This chain's CDR3 is CASSVLGGGREEAFF. The CDR3 DNA sequence: TGTGCCAGCAGCGTCCTTGGAGGGGGGAGGGAAGAAGCTTTCTTT. The whole variable domain, remainder taken from reference TRBV9 and TRBJ1-1, is DSGVTQTPKHLITATGQRVTLRCSPRSGDLSVYWYQQSLDQGLQFLIQYYNGEERAKGNILERFSAQQFPDLHSELNLSSLELGDSALYFCASSVLGGGREEAFFGQGTRLTVV.

V and J are TRBV5-6 and TRBJ2-7, with 7 nucleotides matching TRBD1. The germline gives CDR1 SGHDT, CDR2 YYEEEE. Trimming took 3 bases from V and 2 from J; bases not matched to a gene: 11. There are 16 residues in the CDR3. CDR3 sequence: CASSSTGSVGPYEQYF. DNA for the CDR3: TGTGCCAGCAGCTCGACAGGGTCAGTGGGGCCCTACGAGCAGTACTTC.

This chain connects TRBV19 to TRBJ1-6, with 9 bases identical to TRBD1. The CDR3 runs 15 residues. The V gene's germline CDR1 is LNHDA and CDR2 SQIVND (reference sequence). The V segment lost 9 bases and the J segment 8 bases; nucleotides outside the gene matches: 11. Here the CDR3 reads CARKYRGRDDSPLHF. CDR3 sequence (DNA): TGTGCCAGAAAGTACAGGGGGCGGGATGATTCACCCCTCCACTTT.

The J gene is TRBJ2-7, the V gene TRBV7-8; D unresolved. The CDR3 has 13 residues. Germline V gene lookup returns CDR1 SGHVS and CDR2 FQNEAQ. Trimming removed 1 base from V and 3 bases from J, with 7 bases in between. The CDR3 loop reads CASSLGPYYEQYF. Written as DNA, the CDR3 is TGTGCCAGCAGCTTAGGCCCCTACTACGAGCAGTACTTC.

This chain uses TRBV20-1 with TRBJ1-2, with D unclear. With 7 bases removed from V and 5 bases from J, the gap between germline ends came to 11 bases. Germline CDR1 and CDR2: DFQATT and SNEGSKA (reference sequence). The CDR3 loop spans 11 amino acids. The CDR3 sequence: CSVGDPYGYTF. The CDR3 DNA sequence: TGCAGTGTAGGAGACCCTTATGGCTACACCTTC.

The CDR3 is CSLGGFVGPATDTQYF. For the CDR3, the DNA is TGCAGCTTGGGAGGGTTTGTCGGTCCGGCGACAGATACGCAGTATTTT. The chain links TRBV29-1 to TRBJ2-3, with TRBD2 matching 7 bases. Trimming at V came to 8 bases and at J to 3 bases, leaving 17 bases not matched to a gene. This CDR3 region has 16 residues. Germline CDR1 is SQVTM and CDR2 is ANQGSEA.

The rearrangement uses TRBV6-1 and TRBJ2-1; D perhaps matches TRBD2 (6 bases). This CDR3 contains 15 residues. CDR1 is MNHNS, CDR2 SASEGT, per germline. Between the trimmed V and J ends, which lost 2 bases and 0 bases, there was a span of 8 bases. CDR3 region: CASSEFGSSYNEQFF. The CDR3 DNA sequence: TGTGCCAGCAGTGAATTCGGGAGCTCCTACAATGAGCAGTTCTTC.

The chain couples TRBV4-2 to TRBJ1-4; D gene ambiguous. The CDR3 runs to 12 residues. The germline V and J ends were trimmed by 5 bases and 8 bases, with 9 bases remaining between them. CDR1 is LGHNA, CDR2 YNFKEQ, per germline. The CDR3 here is CASSESREKLFF. CDR3 bases: TGTGCCAGCAGCGAGAGCAGGGAAAAACTGTTTTTT.

This clone was seen just once. This chain uses TRBV12-5 with TRBJ2-5, with 10 bases identical to TRBD1. Trimming at V came to 5 bases and at J to 3 bases, leaving 12 bases not matched to a gene. In germline, CDR1 is LGHNT, CDR2 FRNRAP. The CDR3 spans 17 residues. DNA for the CDR3: TGTGCTAGTGGTGAACGTCCCCCGGGACAGGGGAAAGAGACCCAGTACTTC. It yields the protein CASGERPPGQGKETQYF.

This clone was seen only once. The chain is built from TRBV4-2 and TRBJ1-5; 7 bases are shared with TRBD1. V lost 1 base, J lost 1 base, and 7 bases stayed unmatched. CDR1 and CDR2 from the germline V gene are LGHNA and YNFKEQ. CDR3 size: 17 residues. The CDR3 loop is CASSQGQGMRSNQPQHF. Written as DNA, the CDR3 is TGTGCCAGCAGCCAAGGACAGGGAATGAGGAGCAATCAGCCCCAGCATTTT.

V is TRBV5-5 and J is TRBJ2-2, with TRBD2 identical over 8 bases. The CDR3 contains 14 residues. Germline V gene data show CDR1 as SGHKS and CDR2 as YYEKEE (reference sequence). V was clipped by 4 bases and J by 2 bases; unmatched bases: 1. The CDR3 reads CASSTSGNTGELFF. CDR3 sequence (DNA): TGTGCCAGCAGCACTAGCGGTAACACCGGGGAGCTGTTTTTT.

The CDR3 region is CSAGDRSYGYTF. Written as DNA, the CDR3 is TGCAGCGCCGGGGACAGGTCTTATGGCTACACCTTC. The J gene is TRBJ1-2, the V gene TRBV29-1; the match to TRBD1 covers 8 bases. Germline V gene sequence: CDR1 SQVTM, CDR2 ANQGSEA. The CDR3 loop spans 12 amino acids. After removal of 7 bases from V and 5 bases from J, the junction contained 6 bases not matched to a gene.

The V and J genes are TRBV30 and TRBJ1-2; TRBD1 is a possible D gene (5 bases). Trimming cost V 5 bases and J 4 bases, with 11 bases left between them. Germline values: CDR1 GTSNPN, CDR2 SVGIG (reference sequence). CDR3 length equals 12 residues. The CDR3 here is CAWGEGFYGYTF. The CDR3 DNA reads TGTGCCTGGGGTGAGGGGTTCTATGGCTACACCTTC.

The chain employs TRBV6-5 and TRBJ1-2; 9 bases are a match to TRBD1. The CDR3 is 14 amino acids. V was pared by 6 bases and J by 8 bases, with 10 bases of the junction left unmatched. Germline V gene data show CDR1 as MNHEY and CDR2 as SVGAGI. The CDR3 here is CASSERTQGAGYTF. The CDR3 coding sequence is TGTGCCAGCAGCGAACGGACACAGGGGGCGGGCTACACCTTC.